This T cell receptor (beta chain) derives from a study of blood T cells in healthy people across ages. Whole-study context: Template switching recovered approximately one barcoded beta molecule for every two T cells.

Using a J-beta primer mix together with a sample-barcoded 5' primer, a second PCR was run for roughly 6 to 12 cycles. TCRdb re-analysed the 5' RACE reads in MiXCR, keeping a single row per CDR3 protein. This sample has about 930,000 distinct CDR3 sequences, with about 29% found just once. This clonotype was counted many times. These data also featured in a second study, about T cells of mothers and their children. This second study says: The donors comprised roughly 6 children and their three healthy Caucasian mothers. Sample barcodes plus 2-4 random nucleotides came from the M1S primer.

The receptor comes from a woman in her thirties or forties in good health. Sequenced sample: blood.

DNA for the CDR3: TGTGCCAGCAGGAAGGACCACGAGCAGTACTTC. Protein sequence: CASRKDHEQYF. The gene calls are TRBV4-2 and TRBJ2-4; D call uncertain. The DNA end favors TRBJ2-7, so the J call may be wrong. Germline lookup yields CDR1 LGHNA and CDR2 YNFKEQ. This CDR3 contains 11 residues.